Listed here are 13 T cell receptor beta chains from one sample, sequenced in a study of CD8+CD57+ T cells in acquired aplastic anemia. Profiling that covered TCR beta VDJ and CDR3 relied on genomic DNA as its template. TCRdb analysed the reads with MiXCR anew, one entry per CDR3 protein. The data show about 140,000 distinct CDR3 sequences, 35% to 50% seen once. The sample was sorted CD4+, CD8+, or CD8+CD57+ T cells (not recorded which) from PBMCs. These receptors all stem from a human donor in good health, serving as a control.

Comment on this clonotype: A much larger clone is a single base away; this may be a read error. This chain connects TRBV19 to TRBJ2-3; 10 bases match TRBD2. CDR1 and CDR2 (germline): LNHDA, SQIVND (reference sequence). The CDR3 runs to 16 residues. V trimming: 6 bases; J trimming: 7 bases; junction bases outside the gene matches: 13. CDR3 sequence reads: CASRRTLAGLGNTQYF. DNA of the CDR3: TGTGCCAGTAGAAGAACACTAGCGGGGCTCGGGAATACGCAGTATTTT.

This chain links TRBV7-6 with TRBJ1-5; 9 bases are a match to TRBD1. Germline assignment: CDR1 SGHVS and CDR2 FNYEAQ. The CDR3 is made up of 14 amino acids. Trimming took 1 base from V and 6 from J; bases not matched to a gene: 1. CDR3 sequence: CASSLGQGVQPQHF. The CDR3 nucleotides are TGTGCCAGCAGCTTAGGACAGGGGGTTCAGCCCCAGCATTTT.

This clonotype was seen repeatedly, ten times or more. This sequence joins TRBV25-1 and TRBJ1-6; unclear D gene. The CDR3 has 15 amino acids. The germline V and J ends were trimmed by 7 bases and 7 bases, with 17 bases remaining between them. The germline CDR1 and CDR2 sequences are MGHDK and SYGVNS. CDR3 in DNA: TGTGCCAGCACCCTCGCTGGGGTTTGGAATTCACCCCTCCACTTT. Its translation is CASTLAGVWNSPLHF.

Regarding this clonotype: Because the CDR3's place on the DNA is in doubt, the DNA is left out and the CDR3 is given as listed by TCRdb. This chain joins TRBV7-5 and TRBJ2-5; the table's D call, TRBD1, has no DNA check behind it. TRBV7-5 is listed as a pseudogene. The CDR3 extends over 18 residues, inclusive of both ends. Here the CDR3 reads CISVPEASIRQGWETQYF.

About this clonotype itself: One end of the junction fails to match germline, which may point to a read error. This rearrangement joins TRBV24-1 to TRBJ2-7; weak D call: TRBD1 (7 bases). Germline V gene data show CDR1 as KGHDR and CDR2 as SFDVKD. The CDR3 spans 14 residues. The CDR3 bases are TGTGCCACCAGTGCACAGGGGACTTCCTACGAGCAGTGCTTC. Encoded protein: CATSAQGTSYEQCF.

This clonotype was seen just once. The chain joins TRBV15 to TRBJ1-4, with a weak D call TRBD1 (5 bases). Trimming cost V 3 bases and J 4 bases, with 12 bases left between them. The CDR3 has 15 amino acids. CDR1 is LNHNV, CDR2 YYDKDF, per germline (reference sequence). CDR3 DNA: TGTGCCACCAGCAGGGGGGACGGCAATAATGAAAAACTGTTTTTT. This sequence encodes CATSRGDGNNEKLFF.

Turning to this clonotype: A much larger clone is a single base away; this may be a read error. The chain uses TRBV5-1 and TRBJ2-7; 7 nucleotides agree with TRBD1. CDR1 and CDR2 from the germline V gene are SGHRS and YFSETQ. This CDR3 comprises 13 residues. After removal of 7 bases from V and 4 bases from J, the junction contained 8 bases not matched to a gene. The CDR3 protein is CASGIEQGYEQYF. CDR3 DNA: TGCGCCAGCGGCATAGAACAGGGGTACGAGCAGTACTTC.

This chain links TRBV29-1 with TRBJ1-2; tentatively, D is TRBD1 (6 bases). The CDR3 totals 12 residues. Trimming removed 6 bases at V and 7 bases at J, with 15 bases between. Germline V gives CDR1 SQVTM, CDR2 ANQGSEA. CDR3 protein: CSVRTAFFGYTF. The CDR3 DNA is TGCAGCGTCCGGACAGCCTTCTTTGGCTACACCTTC.

As to this clonotype: This clone may be a read error of a much larger clone one base away. The chain couples TRBV19 to TRBJ2-3; 12 bases map to TRBD2. This CDR3 comprises 19 residues. Germline values: CDR1 LNHDA, CDR2 SQIVND (reference sequence). CDR3 DNA sequence: TGTGCCGGTAGTATACTGTGGACTAGCGGGGCCCCGCTCACAGATACGCAGTATTTT. This gives the protein CAGSILWTSGAPLTDTQYF.

This clonotype was detected ten times or more. J is TRBJ1-6 and V is TRBV11-2; perhaps TRBD1 as D (6 bases). V lost 4 bases to trimming and J lost 2 bases, with 15 bases between them. This CDR3 is built from 17 residues. The germline gives CDR1 SGHAT, CDR2 FQNNGV. This CDR3 reads CASSSLYRTAYNSPLHF. The CDR3 DNA follows: TGTGCCAGCAGCTCTCTATACCGGACAGCCTATAATTCACCCCTCCACTTT.

A word on this clonotype: This clone may be a read error of a much larger clone one base away. This rearrangement joins TRBV18 to TRBJ1-2; the D is unclear. V lost 3 bases, J lost 3 bases, and 11 bases lay in between. Germline CDR1 KGHSH, CDR2 LQKENI. The CDR3 totals 14 residues. DNA for the CDR3: TGTGCCAGCTCACCGGTACCTGGGGACTATGGCTACACCTTC. The encoded protein is CASSPVPGDYGYTF.

The rearrangement links TRBV7-8 to TRBJ2-7; the D gene could be TRBD1 or TRBD2 (5 bases each). Per germline, CDR1 SGHVS and CDR2 FQNEAQ. The CDR3 is 15 amino acids. The V end was cut by 3 bases, the J end by 2 bases, with 14 bases between. The CDR3 bases are TGTGCCAGCAGCTTCGAGGGGACGGGGCCCTACGAGCAGTACTTC. Its translation: CASSFEGTGPYEQYF.

The gene calls are TRBV6-6 and TRBJ2-5; D is undetermined. The CDR3 sequence is 12 residues long. Trimming stripped 6 bases from V and 4 bases from J, with 9 bases between. Germline assignment: CDR1 MNHNY and CDR2 SVGAGI (reference sequence). CDR3 amino acids: CASSQKAETQYF. Here the CDR3 DNA reads TGTGCCAGCAGCCAAAAAGCAGAGACCCAGTACTTC.